This entry lists 29 T cell receptor beta chains sequenced from one sample in a study of shared clonotypes between healthy human individuals. Measured with immunoSEQ multiplex PCR; TCRdb has only the in-frame clones, and not every one. The profile shows around 2,000,000 clones, 85% to 95% of them singletons. Naive CD8 cells lacked CD45RO, underwent positive selection for CCR7 and left out terminally differentiated effector memory CD45RA+ cells. The sample was naive CD8+ T cells sorted from blood. The receptors were gathered from a man aged 18 to 30 in good health.

J is TRBJ2-7 and V is TRBV2, with 8 nucleotides matching TRBD1. Losses at the gene ends were 3 bases for V and 4 bases for J; bases not matched to a gene: 11. CDR1 is SNHLY and CDR2 is FYNNEI in the germline V gene. The CDR3 spans 16 residues. CDR3 loop: CASSDLGQVTNYEQYF. CDR3 DNA: TGTGCCAGCAGTGATCTGGGACAGGTTACCAATTACGAGCAGTACTTC.

Turning to this clone: Within the sample, other DNA sequences also encode this same CDR3. The genes are TRBV5-4 and TRBJ1-2; tentatively, D is TRBD1 (6 bases). V shed 4 bases and J shed 5 bases, with 9 bases lying between them. Germline V gene data show CDR1 as SGHNT and CDR2 as YYREEE (reference sequence). This CDR3 is 12 amino acids long. The DNA of the CDR3 is TGTGCCAGCAGCCTAGGGGGTTATGGCTACACCTTC. It encodes CASSLGGYGYTF.

J is TRBJ2-2 and V is TRBV7-9; TRBD1 matches 7 bases. CDR3 length: 16 residues. Germline CDR1 SEHNR, CDR2 FQNEAQ (reference sequence). Trimming cost V 5 bases and J 1 base; bases outside gene matches: 7. DNA for the CDR3: TGTGCCAGCAGCCCCCGGGACAGACAGAACACCGGGGAGCTGTTTTTT. Amino acid sequence: CASSPRDRQNTGELFF.

The gene calls are TRBV16 and TRBJ2-5; D remains ambiguous. The V end was cut by 7 bases, the J end by 4 bases, with 19 bases between. This CDR3 region has 15 residues. Germline values: CDR1 KGHSY, CDR2 FQNENV. CDR3: CASILTVSERETQYF. The CDR3, as DNA: TGTGCCAGCATCTTGACTGTCAGTGAACGAGAGACCCAGTACTTC. Full variable domain (rest looked up from reference TRBV16 and TRBJ2-5): GEEVAQTPKHLVRGEGQKAKLYCAPIKGHSYVFWYQQVLKNEFKFLISFQNENVFDETGMPKERFSAKCLPNSPCSLEIQATKLEDSAVYFCASILTVSERETQYFGPGTRLLVL.

The chain links TRBV10-2 to TRBJ1-1, with D hard to call. The CDR3 totals 14 residues. Per the germline V gene, CDR1 is WSHSY and CDR2 is SAAADI. V was cut by 2 bases and J by 6 bases, with 13 bases left in between. The CDR3 loop reads CASSEPELYAEAFF. The CDR3 DNA reads as TGCGCCAGCAGTGAGCCGGAACTGTATGCTGAAGCTTTCTTT.

The chain employs TRBV7-6 and TRBJ2-3; 8 bases align to TRBD2. With V trimmed by 2 bases and J by 3 bases, 7 bases remained unmatched. Germline V gene lookup returns CDR1 SGHVS and CDR2 FNYEAQ. The CDR3 extends over 16 amino acids. The DNA for the CDR3 is TGTGCCAGCAGCTTAACGGGACTAGTGTTTACAGATACGCAGTATTTT. Amino acid sequence: CASSLTGLVFTDTQYF.

This chain uses TRBV2 with TRBJ2-7; D is ambiguous. The germline V gene has CDR1 SNHLY and CDR2 FYNNEI. The CDR3 contains 13 residues. V was shortened by 1 base and J by 3 bases, with 7 bases between the two germline ends. The CDR3 sequence is CASSEGIYYEQYF. The DNA of the CDR3 is TGTGCCAGCAGTGAAGGTATTTACTACGAGCAGTACTTC.

The chain joins TRBV11-2 to TRBJ2-7; D not certain. Germline values: CDR1 SGHAT, CDR2 FQNNGV. Trimming took 3 bases from V and 5 from J, leaving 11 bases between them. The CDR3 runs 13 residues. The CDR3 loop is CASSLPPGDEQYF. CDR3 nucleotide sequence: TGTGCCAGCAGCTTGCCGCCTGGGGACGAGCAGTACTTC.

Of note for this clone: The sample carries other DNA sequences with the same CDR3. The gene calls are TRBV11-2 and TRBJ2-3; D is unclear. Trimming took 6 bases from V and 3 from J, leaving 4 bases between them. This CDR3 has 11 amino acids. CDR1 is SGHAT and CDR2 is FQNNGV in the germline V gene. CDR3 bases: TGTGCCAGCAGTTTTACAGATACGCAGTATTTT. Its protein product is CASSFTDTQYF. The entire variable domain, with the rest obtained from reference TRBV11-2 and TRBJ2-3, is as follows: EAGVAQSPRYKIIEKRQSVAFWCNPISGHATLYWYQQILGQGPKLLIQFQNNGVVDDSQLPKDRFSAERLKGVDSTLKIQPAKLEDSAVYLCASSFTDTQYFGPGTRLTVL.

The chain couples TRBV2 to TRBJ2-7; D tentatively reads TRBD1 or TRBD2 (5 bases each). The CDR3 loop spans 15 amino acids. V was pared by 1 base and J by 2 bases, with 12 bases between. Per germline, CDR1 SNHLY and CDR2 FYNNEI. CDR3 bases: TGTGCCAGCAGTGAAGGAGGGGACCTTACCTACGAGCAGTACTTC. Translated, it gives CASSEGGDLTYEQYF.

The rearrangement uses TRBV7-9 and TRBJ1-5; perhaps TRBD1 as D (5 bases). This CDR3 has 12 residues. Trimming took 5 bases from V and 7 from J, leaving 9 bases between them. The germline CDR1 and CDR2 sequences are SEHNR and FQNEAQ (reference sequence). The CDR3 region has the DNA TGTGCCAGCAGCGCGGGGACGCAGCCCCAGCATTTT. This gives the protein CASSAGTQPQHF.

The V gene is TRBV28, the J gene TRBJ2-1; TRBD2 matches at 7 bases. Germline-derived CDR1 and CDR2 are MDHEN and SYDVKM. Trimming at V came to 3 bases and at J to 10 bases, leaving 6 bases not matched to a gene. This CDR3 comprises 13 residues. The CDR3 DNA is TGTGCCAGCAGTTTTATGATGGGGGGGGAGCAGTTCTTC. Translation: CASSFMMGGEQFF.

Of note for this clone: This CDR3 is also generated by other DNA sequences in the sample. The chain couples TRBV9 to TRBJ2-7, with a weak D call TRBD2 (6 bases). The CDR3 consists of 14 residues. Germline loops: CDR1 SGDLS, CDR2 YYNGEE. The V end lost 4 bases, the J end lost 0 bases, and 11 bases lay between the germline ends. CDR3 sequence reads: CASSPQGGSYEQYF. CDR3 sequence (DNA): TGTGCCAGCAGCCCCCAGGGAGGCTCCTACGAGCAGTACTTC. Full variable domain (remainder filled in from reference TRBV9 and TRBJ2-7): DSGVTQTPKHLITATGQRVTLRCSPRSGDLSVYWYQQSLDQGLQFLIQYYNGEERAKGNILERFSAQQFPDLHSELNLSSLELGDSALYFCASSPQGGSYEQYFGPGTRLTVT.

This chain uses TRBV19 with TRBJ2-3, with D possibly TRBD1 on 5 matching bases. With 2 bases removed from V and 0 bases from J, the gap between germline ends came to 9 bases. Germline V gene sequence: CDR1 LNHDA, CDR2 SQIVND (reference sequence). The CDR3 is 15 residues long. The chain's CDR3 is CASSISRVSTDTQYF. CDR3 DNA: TGTGCCAGTAGTATATCCAGGGTTAGCACAGATACGCAGTATTTT.

V and J are TRBV2 and TRBJ2-5; 14 nucleotides match TRBD2. The CDR3 covers 15 residues. J lost 5 bases, V lost 6 bases, and 5 bases had no gene match. Germline loops: CDR1 SNHLY, CDR2 FYNNEI. This CDR3 is CASRETSGRAETQYF. The CDR3 nucleotides read TGTGCCAGCAGGGAGACTAGCGGGAGGGCCGAGACCCAGTACTTC. Based on the CDR3 plus reference TRBV2 and TRBJ2-5, the full variable domain is EPEVTQTPSHQVTQMGQEVILRCVPISNHLYFYWYRQILGQKVEFLVSFYNNEISEKSEIFDDQFSVERPDGSNFTLKIRSTKLEDSAMYFCASRETSGRAETQYFGPGTRLLVL.

The chain couples TRBV6-5 to TRBJ2-7; no clear D. Per the germline V gene, CDR1 is MNHEY and CDR2 is SVGAGI. CDR3 length: 15 residues. V was shortened by 0 bases and J by 0 bases, with 9 bases between the two germline ends. CDR3 region: CASSYSNSDSYEQYF. The CDR3 DNA reads as TGTGCCAGCAGTTACTCGAATTCGGACTCCTACGAGCAGTACTTC.

The rearrangement uses TRBV6-5 and TRBJ2-2, with D unresolved. The CDR3 sequence is 15 residues long. The germline V gene has CDR1 MNHEY and CDR2 SVGAGI. V lost 2 bases to trimming and J lost 0 bases, with 7 bases between them. CDR3: CASSYDTANTGELFF. DNA for the CDR3: TGTGCCAGCAGTTACGACACCGCGAACACCGGGGAGCTGTTTTTT.

As concerns this clone: In the same sample, other DNA sequences code for this CDR3. The genes are TRBV7-9 and TRBJ2-1, with D unclear. The germline CDR1 and CDR2 sequences are SEHNR and FQNEAQ (reference sequence). V was trimmed by 3 bases and J by 4 bases, leaving 7 bases between them. This CDR3 region has 13 residues. The CDR3 DNA is TGTGCCAGCAGCTTTCCCCTATACAATGAGCAGTTCTTC. Amino acids: CASSFPLYNEQFF.

Comments on this clone: A read error may account for a junction end that differs from germline. This chain connects TRBV7-7 to TRBJ2-1; TRBD2 is a possible D gene (6 bases). CDR1 and CDR2 from the germline V gene are SSHAT and FNYEAQ (reference sequence). This CDR3 is built from 14 residues. DNA of the CDR3: TGTGCTAGCAGCTTGAGCGGCCCCGGGGGAGAGCAGTTCTTC. Translating gives CASSLSGPGGEQFF.

The J gene is TRBJ2-6, the V gene TRBV6-5; D might be TRBD1 (6 bases). The CDR3 runs to 16 residues. The V end was cut by 4 bases, the J end by 0 bases, with 10 bases between. The germline gives CDR1 MNHEY, CDR2 SVGAGI. The CDR3 region is CASSSGQFSGANVLTF. The DNA for the CDR3 is TGTGCCAGCAGTTCTGGACAGTTCTCTGGGGCCAACGTCCTGACTTTC.

This clone was counted between two and nine times. The junction departs from the called germline gene at one end, perhaps through a read error. Other DNA sequences in the sample encode the same CDR3. The chain combines TRBV6-5 with TRBJ1-2; no firm D call. The CDR3 length is 12 residues. CDR1 and CDR2 from the germline V gene are MNHEY and SVGAGI. This CDR3 reads CASSYSNSGYTF. Written as DNA, the CDR3 is TGTGCCAGCAGTTACTCGAACTCTGGCTACACCTTC.

The V call is TRBV4-1, the J call TRBJ1-3, with 7 bases lining up with TRBD1. V lost 2 bases, J lost 4 bases, and 8 bases stayed unmatched. The CDR3 length is 16 residues. Germline CDR1 MGHRA, CDR2 YSYEKL. DNA of the CDR3: TGCGCCAGCAGCCAACAGGGGGAAGGTTCAGGAAACACCATATATTTT. It is translated as CASSQQGEGSGNTIYF.

The J gene is TRBJ2-7, the V gene TRBV7-8; possibly TRBD2 for D (5 bases). Trimming cost V 2 bases and J 4 bases, with 6 bases left between them. The CDR3 sequence is 12 residues long. Germline CDR1 is SGHVS and CDR2 is FQNEAQ. CDR3 residues: CASSLIAYEQYF. CDR3 nucleotides: TGTGCCAGCAGCTTAATAGCGTACGAGCAGTACTTC.

The rearrangement joins TRBV30 to TRBJ2-7; D remains ambiguous. V gave up 3 bases and J gave up 3 bases, with 15 bases separating them. Per germline, CDR1 GTSNPN and CDR2 SVGIG (reference sequence). The CDR3 sequence is 14 residues long. The CDR3 spells CAWSPFAQNYEQYF. The CDR3 coding sequence is TGTGCCTGGAGCCCATTCGCCCAGAACTACGAGCAGTACTTC.

The rearrangement uses TRBV13 and TRBJ2-7; D ambiguous. The V end lost 5 bases, the J end lost 0 bases, and 17 bases lay between the germline ends. The length of the CDR3 is 16 residues. Germline assignment: CDR1 PRHDT and CDR2 FYEKMQ (reference sequence). For the CDR3, the DNA is TGTGCCAGCAGCCCTGAGGCACTTTCGAGCTCCTACGAGCAGTACTTC. Translation: CASSPEALSSSYEQYF.

The chain combines TRBV28 with TRBJ1-2, with D perhaps TRBD1 (5 bases). The germline V gene has CDR1 MDHEN and CDR2 SYDVKM. This CDR3 is 13 amino acids long. The V end was cut by 2 bases, the J end by 4 bases, with 8 bases between. CDR3 protein: CASSLNTGYGYTF. CDR3 bases: TGTGCCAGCAGTTTAAACACAGGCTATGGCTACACCTTC.

The chain uses TRBV18 and TRBJ1-2, with 7 positions matching TRBD1. Germline CDR1 and CDR2: KGHSH and LQKENI. The CDR3 runs 15 residues. V was pared by 6 bases and J by 8 bases, with 15 bases of the junction left unmatched. The CDR3 DNA is TGTGCCAGCTCCCTAGTTGGGACAGACCTCTTGGGCTACACCTTC. It specifies CASSLVGTDLLGYTF.

The rearrangement uses TRBV2 and TRBJ2-7; D is undetermined. The CDR3 has 14 residues. V was clipped by 3 bases and J by 0 bases, with 9 bases between them. Per the germline V gene, CDR1 is SNHLY and CDR2 is FYNNEI. In DNA form, the CDR3 reads TGTGCCAGCAGTGAGAGGCAGAGCTCCTACGAGCAGTACTTC. Its protein product is CASSERQSSYEQYF. The full variable domain, in which reference TRBV2 and TRBJ2-7 provide the parts outside the CDR3, is EPEVTQTPSHQVTQMGQEVILRCVPISNHLYFYWYRQILGQKVEFLVSFYNNEISEKSEIFDDQFSVERPDGSNFTLKIRSTKLEDSAMYFCASSERQSSYEQYFGPGTRLTVT.

J is TRBJ2-4 and V is TRBV2, with 8 bases lining up with TRBD2. The CDR3 is 16 amino acids. CDR1 is SNHLY, CDR2 FYNNEI, per germline. V was clipped by 4 bases and J by 0 bases; unmatched bases: 5. The chain's CDR3 is CASSATGTRAKNIQYF. In nucleotides, the CDR3 is TGTGCCAGCAGTGCTACAGGGACTAGAGCCAAAAACATTCAGTACTTC. Full variable domain (missing parts from reference TRBV2 and TRBJ2-4): EPEVTQTPSHQVTQMGQEVILRCVPISNHLYFYWYRQILGQKVEFLVSFYNNEISEKSEIFDDQFSVERPDGSNFTLKIRSTKLEDSAMYFCASSATGTRAKNIQYFGAGTRLSVL.